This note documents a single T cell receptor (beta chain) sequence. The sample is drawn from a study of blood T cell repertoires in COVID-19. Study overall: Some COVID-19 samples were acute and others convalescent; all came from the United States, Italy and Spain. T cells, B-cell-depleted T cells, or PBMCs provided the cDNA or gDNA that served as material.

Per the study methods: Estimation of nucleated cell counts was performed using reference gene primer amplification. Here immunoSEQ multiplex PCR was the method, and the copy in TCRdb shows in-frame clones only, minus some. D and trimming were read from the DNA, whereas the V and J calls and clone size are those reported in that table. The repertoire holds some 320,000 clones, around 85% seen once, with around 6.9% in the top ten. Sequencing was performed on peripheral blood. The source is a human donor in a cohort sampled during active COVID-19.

DNA of the CDR3: TGTGCCACCTTAGAGGGCTTCGGGAGCACAGATACGCAGTATTTT. It yields the protein CATLEGFGSTDTQYF. The chain recombines TRBV10-3 with TRBJ2-3; tentatively, D is TRBD2 (5 bases). The CDR3 consists of 15 residues. Germline loops: CDR1 ENHRY, CDR2 SYGVKD. The V end lost 10 bases, the J end lost 0 bases, and 17 bases lay between the germline ends.